This TCR beta chain comes out of a study of identical twins. Via MiXCR, TCRdb re-called the 5' RACE reads, giving one row per CDR3 protein. The data hold under 300,000 distinct CDR3 sequences, with around 15% observed a single time. This clonotype was recorded a few times. What it recognizes is unknown. Regarding the study as a whole: A partial confounding effect on zero-insertion analyses could come from invariant MAIT and iNKT cells.

Losses at the gene ends were 6 bases for V and 4 bases for J; bases not matched to a gene: 5. The germline CDR1 and CDR2 sequences are SQVTM and ANQGSEA. The CDR3 length is 13 residues. The sample was memory (CD45RO+) T cells sorted from blood. The receptor comes from a woman aged 18-29 years in good health. The chain employs TRBV29-1 and TRBJ2-5, with 10 bases matching TRBD2. In nucleotides, the CDR3 is TGCAGCGTAGCGGGGGGGGCCGCAGAGACCCAGTACTTC. As protein: CSVAGGAAETQYF. The complete variable domain, with remaining parts taken from reference TRBV29-1 and TRBJ2-5, reads SAVISQKPSRDICQRGTSLTIQCQVDSQVTMMFWYRQQPGQSLTLIATANQGSEATYESGFVIDKFPISRPNLTFSTLTVSNMSPEDSSIYLCSVAGGAAETQYFGPGTRLLVL.